The clone carrying this T cell receptor (beta chain) occurred many times. These data are taken from a study of spatial heterogeneity in lung cancer. The wider study: Beta-chain sequences were consistently detected more often than alpha-chain sequences.

MiXCR, applied by TCRdb to the 5' RACE reads, yields one record per CDR3 protein. Seen here are about 10,000 distinct CDR3 sequences, roughly 6% observed once, and the top ten hold 25% to 30%. Time point in this sample: sample taken at primary tumor resection. In each case, whole RNA from tumor, nontumor lung or frozen PBMC was sequenced unsorted. The donors were some 70 patients with non-small cell lung cancer that was early-stage and untreated. The sequences come from PBMCs, collected at surgery. This receptor was taken from a male donor with early-stage non-small cell lung cancer.

For the CDR3, the DNA is TGTGCCAGCAGCGCCCGACCCGAAGCCGAGACCCAGTACTTC. The encoded protein is CASSARPEAETQYF. This sequence joins TRBV5-6 and TRBJ2-5; D is uncertain. Trimming pared 4 bases from V and 5 bases from J, leaving 15 bases between. Germline CDR1 and CDR2: SGHDT and YYEEEE. The CDR3 extends over 14 amino acids.